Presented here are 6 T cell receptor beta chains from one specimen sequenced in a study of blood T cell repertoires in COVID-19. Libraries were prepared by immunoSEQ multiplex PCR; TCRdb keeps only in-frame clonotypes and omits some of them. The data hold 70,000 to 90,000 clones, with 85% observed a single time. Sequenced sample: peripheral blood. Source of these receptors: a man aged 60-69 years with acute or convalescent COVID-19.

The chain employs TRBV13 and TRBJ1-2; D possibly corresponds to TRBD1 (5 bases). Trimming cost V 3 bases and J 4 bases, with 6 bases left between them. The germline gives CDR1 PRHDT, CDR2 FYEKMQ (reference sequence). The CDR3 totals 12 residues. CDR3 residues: CASSLQGYGYTF. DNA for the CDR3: TGTGCCAGCAGCTTGCAGGGCTATGGCTACACCTTC.

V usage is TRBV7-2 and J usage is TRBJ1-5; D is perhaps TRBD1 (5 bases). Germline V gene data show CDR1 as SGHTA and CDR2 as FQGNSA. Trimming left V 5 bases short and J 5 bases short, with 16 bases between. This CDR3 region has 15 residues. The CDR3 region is CASSPKGGGHQPQHF. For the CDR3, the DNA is TGTGCCAGCAGCCCAAAGGGCGGGGGACATCAGCCCCAGCATTTT.

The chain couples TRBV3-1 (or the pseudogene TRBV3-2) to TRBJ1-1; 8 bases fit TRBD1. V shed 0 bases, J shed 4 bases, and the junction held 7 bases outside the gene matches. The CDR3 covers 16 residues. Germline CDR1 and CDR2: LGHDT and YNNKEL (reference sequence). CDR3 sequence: CASSQDPLDRGTEAFF. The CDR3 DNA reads TGTGCCAGCAGCCAAGATCCCCTTGACAGGGGCACTGAAGCTTTCTTT.

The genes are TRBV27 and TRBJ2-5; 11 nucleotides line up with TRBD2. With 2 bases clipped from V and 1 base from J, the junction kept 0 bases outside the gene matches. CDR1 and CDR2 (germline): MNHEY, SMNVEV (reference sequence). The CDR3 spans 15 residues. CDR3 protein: CASSLLAGGQETQYF. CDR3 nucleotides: TGTGCCAGCAGTTTACTAGCGGGAGGCCAAGAGACCCAGTACTTC.

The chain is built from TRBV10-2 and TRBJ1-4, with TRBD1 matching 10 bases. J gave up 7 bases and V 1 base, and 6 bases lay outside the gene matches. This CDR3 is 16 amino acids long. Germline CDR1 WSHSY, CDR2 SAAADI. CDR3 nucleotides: TGCGCCAGCAGTGAGTGGAAAGGACAGGGGGGTGAAAAACTGTTTTTT. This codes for CASSEWKGQGGEKLFF.

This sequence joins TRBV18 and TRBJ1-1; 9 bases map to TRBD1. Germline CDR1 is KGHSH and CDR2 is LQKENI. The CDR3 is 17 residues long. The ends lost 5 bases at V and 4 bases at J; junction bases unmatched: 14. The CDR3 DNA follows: TGTGCCAGCTCATCCACCGTGGGACAGGGTCCTAGCACTGAAGCTTTCTTT. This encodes CASSSTVGQGPSTEAFF.